The clone carrying this TCR beta chain was seen a single time. Its antigen is not known. This record comes from a study of blood T cells in healthy people across ages. Study conclusions and caveats: The long-lived group displayed more naive CD4+ cells, plus higher diversity, than the aged donors did.

Trimming left V 5 bases short and J 5 bases short, with 9 bases between. The germline gives CDR1 DFQATT, CDR2 SNEGSKA (reference sequence). This CDR3 region has 11 residues. A second about 7 to 12 cycle PCR used barcoded and J-beta primers. Each of the cDNA molecules was tagged by a template-switch adaptor with 12 random nucleotides. TCRdb redid the calling of the 5' RACE reads with MiXCR, one entry per CDR3 protein. The sample consists of 750,000 to 950,000 distinct CDR3 sequences, less than 70% of them appearing once. This receptor was taken from a man older than 75 in good health. This sequence joins TRBV20-1 and TRBJ2-5; no definite D call. The specimen was blood. Here the CDR3 DNA reads TGCAGTGCTTATCTTCTGGAGACCCAGTACTTC. It codes for CSAYLLETQYF.